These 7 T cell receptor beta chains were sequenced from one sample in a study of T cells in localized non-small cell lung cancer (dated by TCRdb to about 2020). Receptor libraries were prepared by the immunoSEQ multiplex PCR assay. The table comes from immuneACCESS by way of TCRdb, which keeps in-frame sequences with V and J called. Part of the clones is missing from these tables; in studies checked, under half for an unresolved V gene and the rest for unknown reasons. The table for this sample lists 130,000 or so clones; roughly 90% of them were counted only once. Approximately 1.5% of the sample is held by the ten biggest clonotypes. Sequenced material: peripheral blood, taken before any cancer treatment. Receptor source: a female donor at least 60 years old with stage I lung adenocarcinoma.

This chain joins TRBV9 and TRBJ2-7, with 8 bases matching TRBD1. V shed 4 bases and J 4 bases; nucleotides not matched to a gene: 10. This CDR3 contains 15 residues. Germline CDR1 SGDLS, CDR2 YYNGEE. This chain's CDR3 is CASSHQAGGLYEQYF. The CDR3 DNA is TGTGCCAGCAGCCACCAGGCAGGGGGCCTATACGAGCAGTACTTC.

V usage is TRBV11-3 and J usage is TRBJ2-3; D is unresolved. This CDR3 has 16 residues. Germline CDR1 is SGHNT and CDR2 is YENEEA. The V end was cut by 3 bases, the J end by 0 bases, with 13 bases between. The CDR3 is CASSFLPPVSTDTQYF. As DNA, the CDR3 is TGTGCCAGCAGCTTCTTACCGCCGGTTAGCACAGATACGCAGTATTTT.

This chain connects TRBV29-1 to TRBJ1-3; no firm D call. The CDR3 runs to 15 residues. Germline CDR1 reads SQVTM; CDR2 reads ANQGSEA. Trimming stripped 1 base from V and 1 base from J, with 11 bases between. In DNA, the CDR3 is TGCAGCGTTGAAGGGGTCGGAAGGTCTGGAAACACCATATATTTT. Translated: CSVEGVGRSGNTIYF.

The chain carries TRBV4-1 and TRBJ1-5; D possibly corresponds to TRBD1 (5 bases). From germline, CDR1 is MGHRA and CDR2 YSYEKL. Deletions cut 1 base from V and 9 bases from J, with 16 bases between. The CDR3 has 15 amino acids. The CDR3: CASSQGATVVWPQHF. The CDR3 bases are TGCGCCAGCAGCCAAGGGGCGACAGTAGTATGGCCCCAGCATTTT.

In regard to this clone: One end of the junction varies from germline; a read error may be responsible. The CDR3: CASSFRAVGMYEQHF. The DNA for the CDR3 is TGTGCCAGCAGCTTTCGGGCTGTTGGTATGTACGAGCAGCACTTC. The chain couples TRBV5-5 to TRBJ2-7, with D unresolved. The CDR3 totals 15 residues. The germline V gene encodes CDR1 SGHKS and CDR2 YYEKEE (reference sequence).

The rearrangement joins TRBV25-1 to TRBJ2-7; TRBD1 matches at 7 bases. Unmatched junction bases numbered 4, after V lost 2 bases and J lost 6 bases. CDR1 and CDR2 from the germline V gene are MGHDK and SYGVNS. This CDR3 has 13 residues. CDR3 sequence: CASSELSGGEQYF. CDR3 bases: TGTGCCAGCAGTGAACTATCAGGGGGCGAGCAGTACTTC.

The CDR3 region is CSVEKQSGTYEQYF. The CDR3 DNA reads TGCAGCGTTGAAAAACAGAGCGGGACCTACGAGCAGTACTTC. The V and J genes are TRBV29-1 and TRBJ2-7, with TRBD2 matching over 7 bases. This CDR3 contains 14 residues. V was clipped by 2 bases and J by 2 bases; unmatched bases: 6. Germline assignment: CDR1 SQVTM and CDR2 ANQGSEA.